The rows below give T cell receptor beta chains drawn from one sample of a study of blood T cell repertoires in COVID-19. The table came from immunoSEQ multiplex PCR; TCRdb's copy has only in-frame clones and leaves some out. The sample consists of 140,000 to 150,000 clones, around 90% of them appearing once. The specimen sequenced was peripheral blood. The receptor set was obtained from a human donor with COVID-19, enrolled during active disease. The donor label of this sample is uncertain. CDR3s include the opening cysteine and the closing phenylalanine or tryptophan. D genes are given only for firm matches. Expanded clones get a size class; other rows say once, few or many, or leave the size out.

d_gene,j_gene,abundance,v_gene,CDR3aa,CDR3nt
.,TRBJ2-3,.,TRBV5-4,CASSLDGGPSTDTQYF,TGTGCCAGCAGCTTGGACGGGGGGCCTAGCACAGATACGCAGTATTTT
.,TRBJ1-2,.,TRBV2,CASSEVQGQWTGYTF,TGTGCCAGCAGTGAAGTTCAGGGGCAGTGGACGGGCTACACCTTC
TRBD2,TRBJ2-3,.,TRBV20-1,CSASLLAFADTQYF,TGCAGTGCTAGTTTACTAGCGTTCGCAGATACGCAGTATTTT
TRBD1,TRBJ1-5,.,TRBV5-1,CASSAQLGQGRNQPQHF,TGCGCCAGCAGTGCACAGCTGGGACAGGGACGCAATCAGCCCCAGCATTTT
TRBD1,TRBJ2-5,.,TRBV10-2,CASSFSGQGAVETQYF,TGCGCCAGCAGCTTTAGTGGACAGGGGGCTGTTGAGACCCAGTACTTC
TRBD2,TRBJ2-7,few,TRBV6-1,CASSGPLAGTSYEQYF,TGTGCCAGCAGTGGACCACTAGCGGGAACGTCCTACGAGCAGTACTTC
.,TRBJ1-6,once,TRBV5-6,CASSFGQYNSPLHF,TGTGCCAGCAGCTTCGGACAGTATAATTCACCCCTCCACTTT
.,TRBJ1-1,.,TRBV6-5,CASSYDASFTGVNAFF,TGTGCCAGCAGTTACGATGCTTCATTTACGGGGGTTAATGCTTTCTTT
TRBD2,TRBJ2-7,.,TRBV5-1,CASSFERGDHEQYF,TGCGCCAGCAGCTTCGAGCGGGGGGATCACGAGCAGTACTTC
TRBD1,TRBJ2-1,few,TRBV18,CASSLTGGNEQFF,TGTGCCAGCTCACTTACAGGGGGCAATGAGCAGTTCTTC
.,TRBJ1-4,once,TRBV5-1,CASSLNTGWEKLFF,TGCGCCAGCAGCTTGAATACGGGTTGGGAAAAACTGTTTTTT
.,TRBJ1-3,.,TRBV29-1,CSVTRGNSGNTIYF,TGCAGCGTCACGCGGGGGAACTCTGGAAACACCATATATTTT
.,TRBJ2-2,.,TRBV10-3,CAISETRDTGELFF,TGTGCCATCAGTGAGACGCGGGACACCGGGGAGCTGTTTTTT
.,TRBJ2-6,once,TRBV19,CASSMAHAEGANVLTF,TGTGCCAGTAGTATGGCCCACGCGGAAGGGGCCAACGTCCTGACTTTC
.,TRBJ2-2,.,TRBV6-6,CASTWQGGTGELFF,TGTGCCAGCACGTGGCAGGGGGGCACCGGGGAGCTGTTTTTT
.,TRBJ1-5,.,TRBV6-5,CARPRGGQPQHF,TGTGCCAGGCCCAGGGGTGGGCAGCCCCAGCATTTT
.,TRBJ1-4,.,TRBV25-1,CASSDTGFQEKLFF,TGTGCCAGCAGTGATACGGGGTTCCAGGAAAAACTGTTTTTT
TRBD2,TRBJ2-1,.,TRBV5-8,CASSFRTSGLGDEQFF,TGTGCCAGCAGCTTTAGGACTAGCGGACTTGGCGATGAGCAGTTCTTC
TRBD2,TRBJ2-1,.,TRBV2,CASRGGTSGTYNEQFF,TGTGCCAGCAGGGGGGGGACTAGCGGGACCTACAATGAGCAGTTCTTC
TRBD2,TRBJ2-7,.,TRBV6-1,CASSEDGGGRHRPYEQYF,TGTGCCAGCAGTGAGGACGGGGGGGGGCGGCACCGGCCCTACGAGCAGTACTTC
TRBD1,TRBJ1-6,.,TRBV18,CASSPGTGRDSPLHF,TGTGCCAGCTCACCCGGGACAGGCCGCGATTCACCCCTCCACTTT
.,TRBJ2-1,.,TRBV7-9,CASSSRRRNSYNEQFF,TGTGCCAGCAGCTCCCGGAGGCGAAACTCCTACAATGAGCAGTTCTTC
TRBD2,TRBJ2-7,.,TRBV7-9,CASSSLGGSGSYEQYF,TGTGCCAGCTCGAGCTTAGGGGGTAGCGGGAGCTACGAGCAGTACTTC
.,TRBJ1-4,.,TRBV19,CASSIGRLTVRKLFF,TGTGCCAGTAGTATAGGCCGCTTGACAGTCAGGAAACTGTTTTTT
.,TRBJ2-7,.,TRBV7-3,CASSLTGGEGEQYF,TGTGCCAGCAGCTTAACGGGAGGAGAGGGCGAGCAGTACTTC
.,TRBJ1-1,.,TRBV9,CASSVDGRSTEAFF,TGTGCCAGCAGCGTAGATGGGAGAAGCACTGAAGCTTTCTTT
TRBD1,TRBJ1-2,.,TRBV2,CASTQRGDSSDGYTF,TGTGCCAGCACCCAGAGGGGGGACAGCTCCGACGGCTACACCTTC
.,TRBJ1-2,.,TRBV28,CASRRQTYGYTF,TGTGCCAGCAGGCGACAGACCTATGGCTACACCTTC
.,TRBJ1-4,.,TRBV27,CASSLFRGGEKLFF,TGTGCCAGCAGTTTATTCAGGGGCGGCGAAAAACTGTTTTTT
.,TRBJ2-1,.,TRBV25-1,CASSPGVRSSYNEQFF,TGTGCCAGCAGCCCGGGGGTGCGGAGCTCCTACAATGAGCAGTTCTTC
TRBD1,TRBJ1-5,.,TRBV5-1,CASSLAGYREGQGNQPQHF,TGCGCCAGCAGCTTGGCCGGATATCGAGAGGGACAGGGCAATCAGCCCCAGCATTTT
.,TRBJ2-6,.,TRBV7-6,CASSLAGGSGANVLTF,TGTGCCAGCAGCTTAGCGGGCGGGTCTGGGGCCAACGTCCTGACTTTC
TRBD2,TRBJ2-5,.,TRBV4-1,CASSQFEGGVETQYF,TGCGCCAGCAGCCAATTTGAGGGAGGGGTCGAGACCCAGTACTTC
.,TRBJ2-7,.,TRBV5-1,CASSSQGSYEQYF,TGCGCCAGCAGCTCCCAGGGCTCCTACGAGCAGTACTTC
TRBD2,TRBJ2-7,.,TRBV6-5,CASSLLADYEQYF,TGTGCCAGCAGTTTACTAGCGGACTACGAGCAGTACTTC
TRBD2,TRBJ2-3,.,TRBV7-7,CASSSRLAGGADTQYF,TGTGCCAGCAGCTCCAGACTAGCGGGGGGGGCAGATACGCAGTATTTT
.,TRBJ1-1,few,TRBV7-3,CASSLGPGVGEAFF,TGTGCCAGCAGCTTGGGTCCGGGGGTCGGTGAAGCTTTCTTT
.,TRBJ2-3,.,TRBV7-9,CASSSPPDWRDTQYF,TGTGCCAGCAGCTCCCCGCCCGATTGGAGGGATACGCAGTATTTT
TRBD1,TRBJ2-2,.,TRBV5-4,CASSSDRGLNTGELFF,TGTGCCAGCAGCTCCGACAGGGGATTGAACACCGGGGAGCTGTTTTTT
TRBD1,TRBJ2-3,.,TRBV5-1,CASSHQRQGRTDTQYF,TGCGCCAGCAGCCACCAGCGACAGGGCCGCACAGATACGCAGTATTTT
.,TRBJ2-2,.,TRBV7-9,CASSLSYTGELFF,TGTGCCAGCAGCTTATCGTATACCGGGGAGCTGTTTTTT
.,TRBJ2-1,.,TRBV7-9,CASSLAHPGDEQFF,TGTGCCAGCAGCTTAGCTCACCCAGGGGATGAGCAGTTCTTC
TRBD1,TRBJ1-2,.,TRBV10-3,CAIGRPGQGYGYTF,TGTGCCATCGGCAGACCGGGACAGGGGTATGGCTACACCTTC
.,TRBJ1-1,.,TRBV25-1,CASSVYSEGPTEAFF,TGTGCCAGCAGTGTGTACTCGGAGGGGCCCACTGAAGCTTTCTTT